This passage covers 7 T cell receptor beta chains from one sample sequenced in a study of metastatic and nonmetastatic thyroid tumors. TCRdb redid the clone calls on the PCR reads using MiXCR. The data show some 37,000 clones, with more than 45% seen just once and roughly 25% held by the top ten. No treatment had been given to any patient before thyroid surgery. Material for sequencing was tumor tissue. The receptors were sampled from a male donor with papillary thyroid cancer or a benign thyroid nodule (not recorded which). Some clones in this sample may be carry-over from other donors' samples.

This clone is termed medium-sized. CDR3 amino acids: CASSQGQYHRGYTF. The CDR3 nucleotides read TGTGCCAGCAGCCAAGGTCAATACCACCGAGGCTACACCTTC. J is TRBJ1-2 and V is TRBV16; D unresolved. V shed 2 bases and J shed 8 bases, with 15 bases lying between them. Looked up from germline, CDR1 is KGHSY and CDR2 is FQNENV. This CDR3 contains 14 residues. Full variable domain (rest looked up from reference TRBV16 and TRBJ1-2): GEEVAQTPKHLVRGEGQKAKLYCAPIKGHSYVFWYQQVLKNEFKFLISFQNENVFDETGMPKERFSAKCLPNSPCSLEIQATKLEDSAVYFCASSQGQYHRGYTFGSGTRLTVV.

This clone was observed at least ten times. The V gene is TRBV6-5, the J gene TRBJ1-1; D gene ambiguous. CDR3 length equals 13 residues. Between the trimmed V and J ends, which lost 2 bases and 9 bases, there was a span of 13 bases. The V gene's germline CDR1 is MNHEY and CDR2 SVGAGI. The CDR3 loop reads CASSYGQEFQAFF. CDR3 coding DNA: TGTGCCAGCAGTTACGGGCAGGAGTTTCAAGCTTTCTTT.

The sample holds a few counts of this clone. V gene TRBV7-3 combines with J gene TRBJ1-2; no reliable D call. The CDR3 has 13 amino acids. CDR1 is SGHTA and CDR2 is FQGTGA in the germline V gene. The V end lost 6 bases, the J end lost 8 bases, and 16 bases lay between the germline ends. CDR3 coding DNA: TGTGCCAGCAGAAGAGAGCAACAGTGGGGCTACACCTTC. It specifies CASRREQQWGYTF.

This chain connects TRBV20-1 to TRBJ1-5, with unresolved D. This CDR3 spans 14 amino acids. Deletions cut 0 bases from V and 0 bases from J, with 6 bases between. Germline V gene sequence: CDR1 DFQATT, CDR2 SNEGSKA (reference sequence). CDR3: CSARDMYSNQPQHF. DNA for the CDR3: TGCAGTGCTAGAGATATGTATAGCAATCAGCCCCAGCATTTT.

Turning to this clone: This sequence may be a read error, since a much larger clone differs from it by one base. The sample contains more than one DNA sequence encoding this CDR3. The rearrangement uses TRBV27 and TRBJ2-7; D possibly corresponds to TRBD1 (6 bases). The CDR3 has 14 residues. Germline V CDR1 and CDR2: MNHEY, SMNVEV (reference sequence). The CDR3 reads CASSLYLTGGEQYF. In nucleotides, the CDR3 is TGTGCCAGCAGTTTATATCTGACAGGAGGCGAGCAGTACTTT.

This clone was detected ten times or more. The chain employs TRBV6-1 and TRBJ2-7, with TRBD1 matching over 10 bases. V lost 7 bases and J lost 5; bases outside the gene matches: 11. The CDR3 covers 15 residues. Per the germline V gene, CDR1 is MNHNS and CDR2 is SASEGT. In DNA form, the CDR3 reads TGTGCCAGCACACCTAGACAGGGGGCTCGGGACGAGCAGTACTTC. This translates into CASTPRQGARDEQYF.

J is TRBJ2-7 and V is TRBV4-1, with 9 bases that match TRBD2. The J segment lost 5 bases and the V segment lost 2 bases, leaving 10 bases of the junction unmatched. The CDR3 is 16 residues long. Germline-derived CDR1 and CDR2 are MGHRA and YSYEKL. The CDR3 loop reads CASSQWGSGSEDEQYF. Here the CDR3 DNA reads TGCGCCAGCAGCCAATGGGGTAGCGGGAGTGAGGACGAGCAGTACTTC.